A selection of T cell receptor beta chains follows, all from one sample in a study of vaccination and CD4 T cells after COVID-19. MiXCR was run by TCRdb on the PCR reads, yielding one entry per CDR3 protein. The table includes 13,000 or so distinct CDR3 sequences, just under 35% detected once. These receptors lack a known antigen. The sample taken for sequencing was CD4+ T cells from blood, cultured in vitro. The receptor source for this set is a human donor who had recovered from COVID-19. CDR3s include the opening cysteine and the closing phenylalanine or tryptophan. The order of the fields is J gene, V gene, D gene, clone size, CDR3 DNA, CDR3 protein. The D gene is left open where the match is weak. Rows may omit the clone size; those that give it use once, few, many or a size class.

>TRBJ2-2|TRBV20-1|TRBD2|few
TGCAGTGCTATACTAGCGGGAGGGCCGAACACCGGGGAGCTGTTTTTT
CSAILAGGPNTGELFF
>TRBJ1-4|TRBV5-8|TRBD1|.
TGTGCCAGCAGCACTTTACAGGGGACTAATGAAAAACTGTTTTTT
CASSTLQGTNEKLFF
>TRBJ2-7|TRBV28|TRBD1|.
TGTGCCAGCAGTTTGAGGGGACAGGGATCCGAGCAGTACTTC
CASSLRGQGSEQYF
>TRBJ1-1|TRBV29-1|.|.
TGCAGCGTTCAAGAGACGACGAACACTGAAGCTTTCTTT
CSVQETTNTEAFF
>TRBJ2-3|TRBV24-1|.|.
TGTGCCACCAGTGAATCGGGGTTCACAGATACGCAGTATTTT
CATSESGFTDTQYF
>TRBJ1-5|TRBV19|.|few
TGTGCCAGTAGTATAGGTCGGACGAGCAATCAGCCCCAGCATTTT
CASSIGRTSNQPQHF
>TRBJ1-5|TRBV6-5|.|few
TGTGCCAGCAGTTACGTGCCGGGTCAGCCCCAGCATTTT
CASSYVPGQPQHF
>TRBJ1-2|TRBV6-2/TRBV6-3|.|.
TGTGCCAGCAGCACCATCCGGGATCCAGCCAATGGCTACACCTTC
CASSTIRDPANGYTF
>TRBJ2-2|TRBV19|TRBD1|.
TGTGCCAGTAGTATAGGACCGGGACAGCGAACCGGGGAGCTGTTTTTT
CASSIGPGQRTGELFF
>TRBJ2-1|TRBV11-3|TRBD2|.
TGTGCCAGCAGCTTACGGGGGGGTGAGCAGTTCTTC
CASSLRGGEQFF
>TRBJ2-5|TRBV2|.|.
TGTGCCAGCAGTAAAGAGACCCAGTACTTC
CASSKETQYF
>TRBJ2-1|TRBV18|.|.
TGTGCCAGCTCACCACCTCGGAACAATGAGCAGTTCTTC
CASSPPRNNEQFF
>TRBJ2-3|TRBV4-2|TRBD2|.
TGTGCCAGCAGCCCAAAGCGGGCGGGGGGCACAGATACGCAGTATTTT
CASSPKRAGGTDTQYF
>TRBJ2-7|TRBV20-1|TRBD2|.
TGCAGTGCTATGGCTAGCGGCAGATCCTACGAGCAGTACTTC
CSAMASGRSYEQYF
>TRBJ2-5|TRBV14|.|.
TGTGCCAGCAGCCAAGATCGTTCTACTAGGCTAGGGACCCAGTACTTC
CASSQDRSTRLGTQYF
>TRBJ1-2|TRBV27|TRBD1|few
TGTGCCAGCTCCAGGACAGGATTTTATGGCTACACCTTC
CASSRTGFYGYTF